The 14 T cell receptor beta chains below all came from one sample that was sequenced in a study of T cell repertoires in cytomegalovirus infection (dated 2019 in TCRdb). Sequencing relied on an Illumina HiSeq 1500. TCRdb itself trimmed the public reads at Q25 with fastp, ran MiXCR and retained productive beta chains. Every CDR3 protein is listed once, alongside the most common genes and DNA of its rows. This sample has around 440,000 distinct CDR3 sequences in its table, and approximately 10% of those were observed once. Roughly 10% of the sample is in the top ten clones. Sequenced sample: PBMCs. Receptor source: a human donor in good health (CMV status not recorded). Some clones in this sample may be carry-over from other donors' samples.

This chain connects TRBV9 to TRBJ2-3; TRBD2 matches 11 bases. Per germline, CDR1 SGDLS and CDR2 YYNGEE. Trimming removed 0 bases from V and 3 bases from J; junction bases left unmatched: 6. There are 17 residues in the CDR3. CDR3 nucleotide sequence: TGTGCCAGCAGCGTAGATACTAGCGGGGGACTTACAGATACGCAGTATTTT. Translating it yields CASSVDTSGGLTDTQYF.

This clonotype came up many times. This sequence joins TRBV15 and TRBJ2-1; TRBD1 matches at 9 bases. The CDR3 is 16 residues long. Germline assignment: CDR1 LNHNV and CDR2 YYDKDF (reference sequence). J gave up 7 bases and V 0 bases, and 7 bases lay outside the gene matches. The CDR3 DNA sequence: TGTGCCACCAGCAGAGATAAACGGGACAGGGAGAATGAGCAGTTCTTC. Translating gives CATSRDKRDRENEQFF.

In this sample, this clonotype turned up a few times. The genes are TRBV27 and TRBJ1-3; 8 nucleotides line up with TRBD1. CDR1 and CDR2 from the germline V gene are MNHEY and SMNVEV (reference sequence). This CDR3 has 15 residues. V lost 2 bases and J lost 3; bases outside the gene matches: 3. The CDR3 loop is CASSLVQGVGNTIYF. For the CDR3, the DNA is TGTGCCAGCAGTTTAGTACAGGGGGTTGGAAACACCATATATTTT.

This chain links TRBV18 with TRBJ2-1; D remains unclear. V lost 0 bases to trimming and J lost 5 bases, with 5 bases between them. In germline, CDR1 is KGHSH, CDR2 LQKENI. The CDR3 covers 13 residues. The CDR3 sequence is CASSPPTNNEQFF. As DNA, the CDR3 is TGTGCCAGCTCACCACCAACGAACAATGAGCAGTTCTTC.

This clonotype was detected many times. The chain employs TRBV12-3 or TRBV12-4 and TRBJ2-4, with D perhaps TRBD2 (7 bases). The CDR3 runs to 17 residues. V gave up 2 bases and J gave up 0 bases, with 14 bases separating them. CDR3 in DNA: TGTGCCAGCAGTTTATTACGGGGGGCCCTAGCCAAAAACATTCAGTACTTC. Amino acid sequence: CASSLLRGALAKNIQYF.

The V gene is TRBV5-1, the J gene TRBJ1-4; D is possibly TRBD1 (5 bases). Germline CDR1 is SGHRS and CDR2 is YFSETQ. Trimming removed 4 bases at V and 12 bases at J, with 25 bases between. The CDR3 runs 16 residues. The DNA of the CDR3 is TGCGCCAGCAGCACCTCTATCCGGCCCTCCTCGGGGGAACTGTTTTTT. Translating gives CASSTSIRPSSGELFF.

This clonotype appeared many times. V gene TRBV2 combines with J gene TRBJ1-2; D uncertain. The CDR3 consists of 11 residues. From germline, CDR1 is SNHLY and CDR2 FYNNEI. CDR3: CAPDGPDGYTF. The CDR3 DNA follows: TGTGCGCCAGACGGACCGGATGGCTACACCTTC.

This clonotype was seen ten or more times. J is TRBJ2-3 and V is TRBV28; 11 nucleotides line up with TRBD2. The germline V gene encodes CDR1 MDHEN and CDR2 SYDVKM. There are 17 residues in the CDR3. The junction had 10 bases not matched to a gene; V was cut back by 6 bases and J by 2 bases. As DNA, the CDR3 is TGTGCCAGCAGCCGCGACCGACTAGCGGGATACACAGATACGCAGTATTTT. Its protein product is CASSRDRLAGYTDTQYF. The entire variable domain, with the rest obtained from reference TRBV28 and TRBJ2-3, is as follows: DVKVTQSSRYLVKRTGEKVFLECVQDMDHENMFWYRQDPGLGLRLIYFSYDVKMKEKGDIPEGYSVSREKKERFSLILESASTNQTSMYLCASSRDRLAGYTDTQYFGPGTRLTVL.

This clonotype was counted many times. The rearrangement joins TRBV28 to TRBJ1-2; D gene unclear. Germline CDR1 is MDHEN and CDR2 is SYDVKM. V lost 7 bases to trimming and J lost 2 bases, with 11 bases between them. The CDR3 consists of 13 residues. For the CDR3, the DNA is TGTGCCAGCACTAAATCCCTGAACTATGGCTACACCTTC. Residues: CASTKSLNYGYTF.

The table lists this clonotype with many counts. This chain uses TRBV18 with TRBJ2-3; TRBD1 agrees at 11 bases. The CDR3 runs to 16 residues. The trim removed 5 bases at V and 5 bases at J, leaving 9 bases unmatched. Germline loops: CDR1 KGHSH, CDR2 LQKENI. This chain's CDR3 is CASSAARTGGVDTQYF. DNA of the CDR3: TGTGCCAGCTCAGCCGCCCGGACAGGGGGCGTAGATACGCAGTATTTT.

CDR3 in amino acids: CASSLVGTTNEQFF. CDR3 coding DNA: TGCGCCAGCAGCTTGGTAGGGACTACCAATGAGCAGTTCTTC. J is TRBJ2-1 and V is TRBV5-1; 7 nucleotides align to TRBD2. CDR1 is SGHRS and CDR2 is YFSETQ in the germline V gene. This CDR3 region has 14 residues. The V gene end was trimmed by 0 bases and the J gene end by 6 bases; junction bases not matched to a gene: 3.

V usage is TRBV10-2 and J usage is TRBJ1-2; a weak D match, TRBD1 (6 bases). Germline V gene lookup returns CDR1 WSHSY and CDR2 SAAADI. The V end was cut by 4 bases, the J end by 8 bases, with 17 bases between. The CDR3 loop spans 14 amino acids. The CDR3 sequence is CASSGLQGAMGYTF. The CDR3 DNA sequence: TGCGCCAGCAGTGGACTACAGGGAGCGATGGGCTACACCTTC.

This clonotype has ten or more counts. This chain links TRBV19 with TRBJ2-1, with D unresolved. The V and J ends lost 8 bases and 6 bases respectively, with 11 bases between them. CDR1 is LNHDA and CDR2 is SQIVND in the germline V gene (reference sequence). This CDR3 comprises 12 residues. DNA for the CDR3: TGTGCCAGTTCGACCATGGGCAATGAGCAGTTCTTC. Encoded protein: CASSTMGNEQFF.

This clonotype occurred many times. The genes are TRBV7-9 and TRBJ1-6; D remains unclear. Trimming took off 7 bases at V and 0 bases at J, with 7 bases between the two ends. The CDR3 has 14 residues. Germline CDR1 reads SEHNR; CDR2 reads FQNEAQ (reference sequence). The CDR3 region has the DNA TGTGCCAGCATGGGAGACTCCTATAATTCACCCCTCCACTTT. This sequence encodes CASMGDSYNSPLHF.